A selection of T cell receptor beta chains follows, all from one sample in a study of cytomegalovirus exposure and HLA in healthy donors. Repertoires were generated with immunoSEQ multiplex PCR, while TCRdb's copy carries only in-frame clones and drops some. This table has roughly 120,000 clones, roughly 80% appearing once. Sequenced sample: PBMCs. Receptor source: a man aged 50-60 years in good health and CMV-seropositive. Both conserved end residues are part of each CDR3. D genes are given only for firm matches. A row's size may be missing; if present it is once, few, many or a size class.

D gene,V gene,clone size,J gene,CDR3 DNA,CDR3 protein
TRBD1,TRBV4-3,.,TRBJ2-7,TGCGCCAGCAGCCAAGGCACAGGGGGCGCCTCCTACGAGCAGTACTTC,CASSQGTGGASYEQYF
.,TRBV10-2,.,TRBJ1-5,TGCGCTACAGGATATGATCAGCCCCAGCATTTT,CATGYDQPQHF
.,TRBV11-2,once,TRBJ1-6,TGTGCCAGCAGCTCCCCAGTCAGCTCCTATAATTCACCCCTCCACTTT,CASSSPVSSYNSPLHF
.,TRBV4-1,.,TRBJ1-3,TGCGCCAGCAGCCAAGACTTAGCAGGGTTGGGTGTGAGAGCTGGAAACACCATATATTTT,CASSQDLAGLGVRAGNTIYF
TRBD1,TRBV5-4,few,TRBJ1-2,TGTGCCAGCAGCCCCGGTGGGGGGACAGGGGGCCATGGCTACACCTTC,CASSPGGGTGGHGYTF
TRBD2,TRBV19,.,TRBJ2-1,TGTGCCAGTGGCCTAGCGGGAGTCGGTGAGCAGTTCTTC,CASGLAGVGEQFF
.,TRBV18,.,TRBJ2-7,TGTGCCAGCTCACCCAGGGCAGACCAGGGGCAGTACTTC,CASSPRADQGQYF
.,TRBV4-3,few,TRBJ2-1,TGCGCCAGCAGCCAAGCTCGGGGTAGCGGCAGCGCAACATACAATGAGCAGTTCTTC,CASSQARGSGSATYNEQFF
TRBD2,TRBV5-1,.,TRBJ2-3,TGCGCCAGCAGCTTGAGCGGCGGGGGGGCCACAGATACGCAGTATTTT,CASSLSGGGATDTQYF
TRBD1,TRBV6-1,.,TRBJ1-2,TGTGCCAGCAGTGAGGCGGGACAGCGCCTTTATGGCTACACCTTC,CASSEAGQRLYGYTF
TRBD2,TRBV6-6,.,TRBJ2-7,TGTGCCAGCAGTTACAGGCGGGAGGGACCCTACGAGCAGTACTTC,CASSYRREGPYEQYF
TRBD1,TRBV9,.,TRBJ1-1,TGTGCCAGTTCGACAGGGATAGGCACTGAAGCTTTCTTT,CASSTGIGTEAFF
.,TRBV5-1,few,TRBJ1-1,TGCGCCAGCAGCACTCGGGAACTCAGAACGAACACTGAAGCTTTCTTT,CASSTRELRTNTEAFF
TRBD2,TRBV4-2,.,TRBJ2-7,TGTGCCAGCAGCCTGGGAGCGGGAGGATCCGACGAGCAGTACTTC,CASSLGAGGSDEQYF
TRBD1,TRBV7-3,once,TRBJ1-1,TGTGCCAGCAGCTCGAACAGGGGTTCTGAAGCTTTCTTT,CASSSNRGSEAFF
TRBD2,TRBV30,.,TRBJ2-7,TGTGCCTGGACTAGCGGGATCTCCTACGAGCAGTACTTC,CAWTSGISYEQYF
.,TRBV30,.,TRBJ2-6,TGTGCCTGGAAGAGGGCTGGGGCCAACGTCCTGACTTTC,CAWKRAGANVLTF
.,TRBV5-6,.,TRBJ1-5,TGTGCCAGCAGCTTGAGGACAGTGGGCAATCAGCCCCAGCATTTT,CASSLRTVGNQPQHF
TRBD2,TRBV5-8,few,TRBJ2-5,TGTGCCAGCAGAGCGACTAGCCGGGAGACCCAGTACTTC,CASRATSRETQYF
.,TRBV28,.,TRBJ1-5,TGTGCCAGCATTGGGCATATACAGCCCCAGCATTTT,CASIGHIQPQHF
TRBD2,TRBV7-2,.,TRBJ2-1,TGTGCCAGCAGCTTGTGGGGACTAGCGGGGAGTGATGAGCAGTTCTTC,CASSLWGLAGSDEQFF
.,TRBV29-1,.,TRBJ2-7,TGCAGCGCTACGACAGTTACGAGCTCCTACGAGCAGTACTTC,CSATTVTSSYEQYF
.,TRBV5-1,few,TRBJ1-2,TGCGCCAGCAGCTTGGGCACTACTAACTATGGCTACACCTTC,CASSLGTTNYGYTF
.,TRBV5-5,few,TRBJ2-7,TGTGCCAGCAGCTTGCTCCACAGGTTCGACGAGCAGTACTTC,CASSLLHRFDEQYF
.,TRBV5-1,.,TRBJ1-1,TGCGCCAGCAGCTTTACAGGGATCAACACTGAAGCTTTCTTT,CASSFTGINTEAFF
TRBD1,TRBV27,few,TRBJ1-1,TGTGCCAGCAAGACAGGGGTTGTCACTGAAGCTTTCTTT,CASKTGVVTEAFF
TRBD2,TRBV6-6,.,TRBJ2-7,TGTGCCAGCAGTCCCCTAGCTAGCGGCTCCTACGAGCAGTACTTC,CASSPLASGSYEQYF
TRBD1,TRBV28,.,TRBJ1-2,TGTGCCAGCAGTACCCCCGGACAGGGGGGATATGGCTACACCTTC,CASSTPGQGGYGYTF
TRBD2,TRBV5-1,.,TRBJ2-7,TGCGCCAGCAGACTGAAAGCGGGAGACGAGCAGTACTTC,CASRLKAGDEQYF
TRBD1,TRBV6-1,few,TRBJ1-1,TGTGCCAGCAGTGGAGGGACAGGGTTGGATGAAGCTTTCTTT,CASSGGTGLDEAFF
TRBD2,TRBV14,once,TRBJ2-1,TGTGCCAGCAGCGCTCCGGGACTAGCGGGAGTTAATGAGCAGTTCTTC,CASSAPGLAGVNEQFF
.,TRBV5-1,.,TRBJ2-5,TGCGCCAGCAGCTTAGGGGGTGGAGGAGAGACCCAGTACTTC,CASSLGGGGETQYF
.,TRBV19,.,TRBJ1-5,TGTGCCAGTAGTATCGAGCCACAGGGTCAGCCCCAGCATTTT,CASSIEPQGQPQHF
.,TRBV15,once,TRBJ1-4,TGTGCCACCAGCAGAGATCTCTGGCAAATAGGGGGAAAACTGTTTTTT,CATSRDLWQIGGKLFF
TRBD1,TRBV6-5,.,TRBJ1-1,TGTGCCAGCAGTGACAGGGGGCTTGTCACTGAAGCTTTCTTT,CASSDRGLVTEAFF
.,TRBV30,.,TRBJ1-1,TGTGCCTGGAGTCTCAGGGTTCTGGGAGCTTTCTTT,CAWSLRVLGAFF
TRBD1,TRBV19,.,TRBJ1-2,TGTGCCAGTAGTATTAACAGGGGAAACTATGGCTACACCTTC,CASSINRGNYGYTF
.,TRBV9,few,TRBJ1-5,TGTGCCAGCAGCGGATCAGGCTGGAATCAGCCCCAGCATTTT,CASSGSGWNQPQHF
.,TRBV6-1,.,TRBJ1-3,TGTGCCAGCAGGGGTAGCCCCTCTGGAAACACCATATATTTT,CASRGSPSGNTIYF
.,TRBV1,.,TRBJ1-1,TGCACCAGCAGCCAAGAAAGGAGCACTGACGCTTTCTTT,CTSSQERSTDAFF
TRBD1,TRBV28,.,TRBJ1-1,TGTGCCAGCACCTCGGACAGGAAACACACTGAAGCTTTCTTT,CASTSDRKHTEAFF
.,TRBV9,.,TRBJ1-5,TGTGCCAGCAGCAGATCGGGGGTATGGGATCAGCCCCAGCATTTT,CASSRSGVWDQPQHF
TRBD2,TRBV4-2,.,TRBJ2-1,TGTGCCAGCAGCCCATCGGGACTAGCGGGGAATAATGAGCAGTTCTTC,CASSPSGLAGNNEQFF
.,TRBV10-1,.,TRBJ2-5,TGCGCCAGCAGTGACCAGGGGTTGGTTGGGGAGCAGTACTTC,CASSDQGLVGEQYF
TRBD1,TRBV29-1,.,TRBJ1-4,TGCAGCGCCCAGGGGGGCACAACTAATGAAAAACTGTTTTTT,CSAQGGTTNEKLFF
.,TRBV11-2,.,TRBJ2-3,TGTGCCAGCAGCACCAGGGCGAGGGGGGGTTTGGATACGCAGTATTTT,CASSTRARGGLDTQYF
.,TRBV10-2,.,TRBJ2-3,TGCGCCAGCGGGGAGGGGGTTACAGATACGCAGTATTTT,CASGEGVTDTQYF
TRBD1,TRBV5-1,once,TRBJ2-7,TGCGCCAGCAGCTCAGGACAGGGGGCTTACGAGCAGTACTTC,CASSSGQGAYEQYF
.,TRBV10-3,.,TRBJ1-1,TGTGCCACCCGCCGGGGACAGAACACTGAAGCTTTCTTT,CATRRGQNTEAFF
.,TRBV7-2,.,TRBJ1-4,TGTGCCAGCAGCCTTTACTCAGGGGTTGGTGAAAAACTGTTTTTT,CASSLYSGVGEKLFF
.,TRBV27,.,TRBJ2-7,TGTGCCAGCGGGGTGTGGGAGCCTAGCTCCTACGAGCAGTACTTC,CASGVWEPSSYEQYF
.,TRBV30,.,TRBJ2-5,TGTGCCGGTACTCGGGGTGGGGAGACCCAGTACTTC,CAGTRGGETQYF
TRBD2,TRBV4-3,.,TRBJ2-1,TGCGCCAGCAGCCAACCCGGACTAGATAATCAGTTCTTC,CASSQPGLDNQFF